These T cell receptor beta chains were read from a single sample in a study of shared clonotypes between healthy human individuals. Method: immunoSEQ multiplex PCR; TCRdb's copy keeps in-frame clones and lacks some. This sample has 2 million to 3 million clones, with about 92% found just once. The material sequenced was naive CD4+ T cells sorted from blood. These receptor sequences come from a man younger than 35 in good health. Both conserved end residues are part of each CDR3. A D gene is named only where the DNA matches it firmly. Clone size appears in some rows only: once, few, many, or a class for an expanded clone.

>.|.|TRBV6-5|TRBJ2-5
CASGRGETQYF
TGTGCCAGCGGTCGGGGAGAGACCCAGTACTTC
>.|.|TRBV6-4|TRBJ1-2
CAYLTNWHYGYTF
TGTGCCTACCTTACAAATTGGCACTATGGCTACACCTTC
>TRBD1|.|TRBV6-1|TRBJ1-2
CASSRGGADYGYTF
TGTGCCAGCAGTAGAGGGGGCGCGGACTATGGCTACACCTTC
>.|.|TRBV4-1|TRBJ1-2
CASSQDVTGSYGYTF
TGCGCCAGCAGCCAAGATGTCACAGGGAGCTATGGCTACACCTTC
>.|once|TRBV2|TRBJ1-4
CASSENGATNEKLFF
TGTGCCAGCAGTGAAAACGGGGCAACTAATGAAAAACTGTTTTTT
>.|.|TRBV18|TRBJ2-2
CASSPQGTANTGELFF
TGTGCCAGCTCACCACAAGGGACCGCGAACACCGGGGAGCTGTTTTTT
>.|once|TRBV6-5|TRBJ1-5
CASSYSGGSQPQHF
TGTGCCAGCAGTTACTCCGGGGGTAGTCAGCCCCAGCATTTT
>.|.|TRBV28|TRBJ2-3
CASSWDTLGTDTQYF
TGTGCCAGCAGTTGGGACACGTTGGGGACAGATACGCAGTATTTT
>.|.|TRBV5-1|TRBJ1-6
CASSLGPESVNSPLHF
TGCGCCAGCAGCTTGGGCCCTGAGTCGGTAAATTCACCCCTCCACTTT
>TRBD1|.|TRBV6-1|TRBJ2-1
CASSARTGGDYEQFF
TGTGCCAGCAGTGCACGGACAGGGGGTGATTATGAGCAGTTCTTC
>TRBD1|.|TRBV5-5|TRBJ1-2
CASSLGTSGQGHGYTF
TGTGCCAGCAGCTTGGGGACCTCGGGACAGGGTCATGGCTACACCTTC
>.|.|TRBV18|TRBJ2-3
CASSPLGQIDTQYF
TGTGCCAGCTCACCTCTCGGACAGATAGATACGCAGTATTTT
>.|once|TRBV7-7|TRBJ2-5
CASSLNGETQYF
TGTGCTAGCAGCTTAAATGGCGAGACCCAGTACTTC
>TRBD1|.|TRBV9|TRBJ2-7
CASSVAGDRGGEQYF
TGTGCCAGCAGCGTAGCGGGGGACAGGGGAGGCGAGCAGTACTTC
>TRBD1|.|TRBV5-1|TRBJ2-5
CASSLVGQGYETQYF
TGCGCCAGCAGCTTGGTCGGACAGGGGTATGAGACCCAGTACTTC
>TRBD1|.|TRBV27|TRBJ1-2
CASSPRQGGYTF
TGTGCCAGCAGTCCCCGACAGGGGGGCTACACCTTC
>.|once|TRBV11-2|TRBJ2-1
CASSRTYYNEQFF
TGTGCCAGCAGCCGGACTTACTACAATGAGCAGTTCTTC
>.|.|TRBV7-6|TRBJ2-4
CASSLARSSSPGKNIQYF
TGTGCCAGCAGCTTAGCCCGGTCATCCTCACCAGGCAAAAACATTCAGTACTTC
>.|.|TRBV6-5|TRBJ2-1
CASSRIIRDEQFF
TGTGCCAGCAGTCGGATTATCCGCGATGAGCAGTTCTTC
>.|.|TRBV7-9|TRBJ1-2
CASSETENYGYTF
TGTGCCAGCAGCGAGACAGAGAACTATGGCTACACCTTC
>TRBD1|.|TRBV7-8|TRBJ1-2
CASSLEFMGQGEGGYTF
TGTGCCAGCAGCTTAGAATTTATGGGACAGGGGGAGGGTGGCTACACCTTC
>.|.|TRBV10-3|TRBJ1-1
CAIRSGTENTEAFF
TGTGCCATCAGGAGCGGGACGGAGAACACTGAAGCTTTCTTT
>.|.|TRBV29-1|TRBJ1-2
CSVEQGEHGYTF
TGCAGCGTTGAGCAGGGCGAACATGGCTACACCTTC
>TRBD1|.|TRBV2|TRBJ2-6
CASIQGAFGANVLTF
TGTGCCAGCATACAGGGGGCATTCGGGGCCAACGTCCTGACTTTC
>.|once|TRBV4-3|TRBJ2-7
CASSQDNQGLYEQYF
TGCGCCAGCAGCCAAGATAACCAGGGGCTCTACGAGCAGTACTTC
>TRBD1|.|TRBV11-1|TRBJ1-1
CASSQGQPEAFF
TGTGCCAGCAGCCAGGGACAGCCTGAAGCTTTCTTT
>TRBD2|.|TRBV7-9|TRBJ2-3
CASSITSGGTDTQYF
TGTGCCAGCAGCATTACTAGCGGGGGCACAGATACGCAGTATTTT
>.|.|TRBV28|TRBJ1-1
CASTFMGITEAFF
TGTGCCAGCACCTTCATGGGGATCACTGAAGCTTTCTTT